This TCR beta chain is drawn from a study of blood T cell repertoires in COVID-19. Study-level information: Acute and convalescent COVID-19 samples came from the United States, Italy and Spain. PBMCs, B-cell-depleted T cells, or T cells provided the cDNA or gDNA that made up the material.

Germline assignment: CDR1 SNHLY and CDR2 FYNNEI. V was clipped by 6 bases and J by 1 base, with 9 bases between them. The CDR3 extends over 13 amino acids. Original processing notes: For nucleated cells, counts were estimated from reference gene primer amplification. Clones were sequenced by immunoSEQ multiplex PCR, and TCRdb holds only the in-frame ones, with some missing. V and J calls and clone size are given by that table; D and trimming were obtained from the DNA. This sample has under 150,000 clones, with more than 70% found just once. Followed over time, Seattle patients had been enrolled while infection was active. This clone has more than one count but fewer than ten.

Material: peripheral blood. The chain employs TRBV2 and TRBJ2-5; maybe TRBD1 (6 bases). The sequence was collected from a woman aged 60 to 75 with COVID-19, enrolled during active disease. The CDR3 sequence is CASSQDSQETQYF. CDR3 DNA: TGTGCCAGCAGCCAGGACAGCCAAGAGACCCAGTACTTC. Based on the CDR3 plus reference TRBV2 and TRBJ2-5, the full variable domain is EPEVTQTPSHQVTQMGQEVILRCVPISNHLYFYWYRQILGQKVEFLVSFYNNEISEKSEIFDDQFSVERPDGSNFTLKIRSTKLEDSAMYFCASSQDSQETQYFGPGTRLLVL.